This T cell receptor beta chain was sequenced during a study of tumor-infiltrating lymphocytes in primary liver carcinoma. The CDR3 covers 14 residues. Per the germline V gene, CDR1 is MDHEN and CDR2 is SYDVKM. From 400 to 500 ng total RNA, TCR beta cDNA was generated with a primer in the constant region. Employing slightly modified ARM-PCR, three nested multiplex PCR rounds were run, and these gave rise to the TCR beta libraries. The two initial PCR rounds, about 9 cycles each, used TRBV1-TRBV30 forward and C-beta reverse primers. TCRdb re-analysed the multiplex PCR reads in MiXCR, keeping a single row per CDR3 protein. The sample lists more than 95,000 distinct CDR3 sequences; 64% were seen once. As regards this clonotype: At one end, the junction sequence differs from germline, possibly due to a read error.

Co-extraction of both nucleic acids (RNA and DNA) used about 17-31 mg of unsorted bulk tissue. Chronic HBV infection, untreated so far, was present in the patients. Histology found more than 85% viable tumor cells per sample. The J gene is TRBJ2-7, the V gene TRBV28; 7 bases fit TRBD1. The TCR sequence derives from a woman aged 55-69 years with primary liver carcinoma and hepatitis B virus infection. What was sequenced was liver tumor tissue from sampling region 3. The subset: tumor region T3, left-lateral pole. DNA for the CDR3: TGTGCCAGCAGTTCTCGACAGGGATTATACGAGCAGCACTTC. Translation: CASSSRQGLYEQHF.